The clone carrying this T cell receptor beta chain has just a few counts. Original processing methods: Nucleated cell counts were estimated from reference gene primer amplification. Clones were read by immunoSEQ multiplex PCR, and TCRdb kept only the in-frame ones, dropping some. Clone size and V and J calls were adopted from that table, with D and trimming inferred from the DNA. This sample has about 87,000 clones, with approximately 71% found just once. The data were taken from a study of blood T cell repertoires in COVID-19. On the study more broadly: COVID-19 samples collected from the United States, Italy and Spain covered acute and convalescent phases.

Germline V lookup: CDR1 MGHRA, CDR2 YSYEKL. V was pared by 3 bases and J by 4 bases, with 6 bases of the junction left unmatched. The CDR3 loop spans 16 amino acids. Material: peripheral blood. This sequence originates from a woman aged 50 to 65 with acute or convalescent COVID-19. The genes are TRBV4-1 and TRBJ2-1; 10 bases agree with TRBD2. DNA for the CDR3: TGCGCCAGCAGCCAGCCAGCTAGCGGGGGATACAATGAGCAGTTCTTC. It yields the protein CASSQPASGGYNEQFF.